The 27 T cell receptor beta chains below come from one sample, sequenced in a study of T cells after yellow fever vaccination. Via MiXCR, TCRdb re-called the 5' RACE reads, giving one row per CDR3 protein. This repertoire shows around 610,000 distinct CDR3 sequences, about 13% found once; its top ten account for around 15%. The source was PBMCs, collected on the day of the yellow fever booster vaccination. These receptors all come from a man aged 25-45 years who received the YFV17D yellow fever vaccine.

There are a few counts of this clonotype. The chain has TRBV27 and TRBJ2-7; D not resolved. CDR1 is MNHEY, CDR2 SMNVEV, per germline (reference sequence). This CDR3 has 14 residues. The germline V and J ends were trimmed by 1 base and 6 bases, with 13 bases remaining between them. The CDR3 sequence: CASSLLASSLEQYF. CDR3 bases: TGTGCCAGCAGTTTATTAGCATCCTCCCTCGAGCAGTACTTC.

This clonotype showed up just a few times. This chain uses TRBV7-9 with TRBJ1-2; D is unresolved. Trimming removed 4 bases from V and 4 bases from J, with 10 bases in between. Germline V CDR1 and CDR2: SEHNR, FQNEAQ (reference sequence). The CDR3 totals 13 residues. The CDR3 sequence is CASSSALRYGYTF. Written as DNA, the CDR3 is TGTGCCAGCAGCTCCGCACTCCGCTATGGCTACACCTTC.

The chain has TRBV20-1 and TRBJ2-7, with 9 nucleotides matching TRBD2. The germline CDR1 and CDR2 sequences are DFQATT and SNEGSKA (reference sequence). This CDR3 has 13 residues. Germline trimming cut 6 bases from V and 2 bases from J; bases unmatched to any gene: 5. CDR3 nucleotides: TGCAGTGCAGATAGCGGGGGCACCTACGAGCAGTACTTC. It specifies CSADSGGTYEQYF.

The chain couples TRBV11-1 to TRBJ2-1; 10 nucleotides align to TRBD2. This CDR3 is built from 18 residues. V shed 2 bases, J shed 3 bases, and the junction held 10 bases outside the gene matches. The germline V gene has CDR1 SGHAT and CDR2 FQDESV (reference sequence). CDR3 sequence: CASSLSTPLAGDYNEQFF. For the CDR3, the DNA is TGTGCCAGCAGCTTATCTACGCCCCTAGCGGGAGACTACAATGAGCAGTTCTTC.

At least ten counts were recorded for this clonotype. The chain couples TRBV29-1 to TRBJ2-1; 8 bases match TRBD1. The CDR3 consists of 13 residues. Germline V gives CDR1 SQVTM, CDR2 ANQGSEA. J lost 11 bases, V lost 5 bases, and 11 bases had no gene match. The CDR3: CSVTGGQWAKQFF. DNA for the CDR3: TGCAGCGTTACAGGGGGACAATGGGCGAAGCAGTTCTTC.

This clonotype was seen at least ten times. The chain couples TRBV7-9 to TRBJ2-1, with TRBD2 identical over 12 bases. CDR1 and CDR2 from the germline V gene are SEHNR and FQNEAQ (reference sequence). J lost 6 bases, V lost 3 bases, and 3 bases had no gene match. This CDR3 is 15 amino acids long. The CDR3 here is CASSLGLAGRNEQFF. CDR3 coding DNA: TGTGCCAGCAGCTTGGGACTAGCGGGCCGCAATGAGCAGTTCTTC.

The chain carries TRBV5-5 and TRBJ2-1; D not resolved. The V and J ends lost 1 base and 0 bases respectively, with 8 bases between them. This CDR3 has 15 residues. The germline CDR1 and CDR2 sequences are SGHKS and YYEKEE (reference sequence). This chain's CDR3 is CASSLIKHSYNEQFF. The CDR3 DNA reads TGTGCCAGCAGCTTGATTAAACACTCCTACAATGAGCAGTTCTTC.

This clonotype was seen a handful of times. The chain is built from TRBV12-3 or TRBV12-4 and TRBJ2-1, with a tentative D call TRBD2 (5 bases). V gave up 3 bases and J gave up 8 bases, with 14 bases separating them. This CDR3 comprises 14 residues. CDR3: CASSFLRSEDEQFF. DNA for the CDR3: TGTGCCAGCAGTTTTCTCCGGTCGGAGGATGAGCAGTTCTTC.

The chain links TRBV20-1 to TRBJ2-2; 8 nucleotides agree with TRBD2. The germline gives CDR1 DFQATT, CDR2 SNEGSKA (reference sequence). The J segment lost 2 bases and the V segment lost 1 base, leaving 3 bases of the junction unmatched. This CDR3 is built from 15 residues. CDR3 protein: CSARGSGTNTGELFF. CDR3 nucleotide sequence: TGCAGTGCTAGAGGTAGCGGGACCAACACCGGGGAGCTGTTTTTT.

This clonotype was detected a few times. The chain links TRBV7-9 to TRBJ2-7; the D is unclear. Germline loops: CDR1 SEHNR, CDR2 FQNEAQ (reference sequence). The CDR3 sequence is 11 residues long. V lost 4 bases and J lost 8, with 9 bases in between. The CDR3 sequence: CASSWGGKQYF. DNA of the CDR3: TGTGCCAGCAGCTGGGGTGGGAAGCAGTACTTC.

This sequence joins TRBV6-1 and TRBJ1-4; D is undetermined. The germline CDR1 and CDR2 sequences are MNHNS and SASEGT. The CDR3 spans 13 residues. Trimming took 5 bases from V and 8 from J, leaving 12 bases between them. The CDR3 DNA reads as TGTGCCAGCAGTAAGGGCGGGGAGGAAAAACTGTTTTTT. This codes for CASSKGGEEKLFF.

In its sample, this clonotype was seen a few times. The V gene is TRBV5-1, the J gene TRBJ2-7, with 10 bases lining up with TRBD2. The junction had 4 bases not matched to a gene; V was cut back by 3 bases and J by 4 bases. From germline, CDR1 is SGHRS and CDR2 YFSETQ. The CDR3 length is 14 residues. The CDR3 sequence: CASSSSGGLYEQYF. In DNA form, the CDR3 reads TGCGCCAGCAGCTCTAGCGGGGGACTATACGAGCAGTACTTC.

The CDR3 region is CASSLEAGGDYEQYF. CDR3 coding DNA: TGCGCCAGCAGCTTGGAGGCCGGGGGGGACTACGAGCAGTACTTC. The rearrangement uses TRBV5-1 and TRBJ2-7, with 8 nucleotides matching TRBD2. The germline V gene has CDR1 SGHRS and CDR2 YFSETQ. V lost 0 bases to trimming and J lost 3 bases; unmatched junction nucleotides: 5. CDR3 length: 15 residues.

This rearrangement joins TRBV5-5 to TRBJ1-1; TRBD1 might be the D (5 bases). V was clipped by 2 bases and J by 2 bases, with 10 bases between them. Germline lookup yields CDR1 SGHKS and CDR2 YYEKEE (reference sequence). The CDR3 has 14 amino acids. The CDR3 here is CASSFRGVNTEAFF. The DNA for the CDR3 is TGTGCCAGCAGCTTTAGGGGCGTCAACACTGAAGCTTTCTTT.

The table lists this clonotype with many counts. The J gene is TRBJ2-3, the V gene TRBV28; D call uncertain. The CDR3 contains 13 residues. The germline V gene has CDR1 MDHEN and CDR2 SYDVKM. V was clipped by 5 bases and J by 6 bases, with 12 bases between them. CDR3: CASSKWKEDTQYF. DNA for the CDR3: TGTGCCAGCAGTAAGTGGAAAGAGGATACGCAGTATTTT.

In its sample, this clonotype was seen a few times. The V and J genes are TRBV7-2 and TRBJ2-3; TRBD2 is a possible D gene (5 bases). The germline V and J ends were trimmed by 3 bases and 1 base, with 14 bases remaining between them. Germline lookup yields CDR1 SGHTA and CDR2 FQGNSA. The CDR3 has 16 residues. CDR3 nucleotide sequence: TGTGCCAGCAGCTTCCAAGACGGAGGTCGCACAGATACGCAGTATTTT. This translates into CASSFQDGGRTDTQYF.

This chain links TRBV12-3 or TRBV12-4 with TRBJ2-3, with D possibly matching TRBD2 (6 bases). The CDR3 spans 15 residues. V shed 5 bases and J shed 0 bases, with 12 bases lying between them. This CDR3 is CASSRSGVSTDTQYF. The CDR3 DNA reads as TGTGCCAGCAGTCGTAGCGGAGTTAGCACAGATACGCAGTATTTT.

The V gene is TRBV28, the J gene TRBJ2-3, with a tentative D call TRBD2 (6 bases). V lost 7 bases and J lost 3, with 17 bases in between. CDR3 length equals 15 residues. Germline loops: CDR1 MDHEN, CDR2 SYDVKM. The CDR3: CASKTGLGTTDTQYF. The CDR3 region has the DNA TGTGCCAGCAAGACGGGACTTGGAACGACAGATACGCAGTATTTT.

The V gene is TRBV5-6, the J gene TRBJ1-3; the match to TRBD1 covers 8 bases. From germline, CDR1 is SGHDT and CDR2 YYEEEE. The V gene end was trimmed by 4 bases and the J gene end by 13 bases; junction bases not matched to a gene: 7. The CDR3 sequence is 12 residues long. In DNA, the CDR3 is TGTGCCAGCAGCCTTGGACAGGGAAAAATATATTTT. Translated, it gives CASSLGQGKIYF.

This clonotype has at least ten counts. The genes are TRBV3-1 and TRBJ2-3; no firm D call. V shed 6 bases and J shed 6 bases, with 10 bases lying between them. Germline V gene lookup returns CDR1 LGHDT and CDR2 YNNKEL (reference sequence). The CDR3 has 12 residues. The CDR3 reads CASRSPGDTQYF. The CDR3 coding sequence is TGTGCCAGCAGATCCCCCGGGGATACGCAGTATTTT.

The sample holds many counts of this clonotype. The chain couples TRBV19 to TRBJ2-2; no definite D call. Germline V CDR1 and CDR2: LNHDA, SQIVND (reference sequence). Trimming pared 6 bases from V and 0 bases from J, leaving 11 bases between. The CDR3 runs to 15 residues. The CDR3 spells CASRRALANTGELFF. The CDR3 DNA follows: TGTGCCAGTAGACGTGCCCTCGCGAACACCGGGGAGCTGTTTTTT.

This chain joins TRBV28 and TRBJ2-5; D may correspond to TRBD1 or TRBD2 (6 bases each). The CDR3 covers 16 residues. CDR1 MDHEN and CDR2 SYDVKM come from the germline V gene. Trimming removed 5 bases at V and 0 bases at J, with 16 bases between. The CDR3 loop is CASSPGALRYQETQYF. As DNA, the CDR3 is TGTGCCAGCAGTCCGGGGGCACTCAGGTACCAAGAGACCCAGTACTTC.

This clonotype showed up just a few times. V and J are TRBV20-1 and TRBJ2-7; 8 nucleotides line up with TRBD2. The germline CDR1 and CDR2 sequences are DFQATT and SNEGSKA (reference sequence). V lost 6 bases and J lost 3; bases outside the gene matches: 13. The CDR3 contains 15 residues. The CDR3 coding sequence is TGCAGTGCAACGAGCGGGAGTAAGCCCTACTACGAGCAGTACTTC. Protein: CSATSGSKPYYEQYF.

This chain links TRBV4-3 with TRBJ2-4; TRBD1 might be the D (6 bases). The V and J ends lost 2 bases and 1 base respectively, with 15 bases between them. The CDR3 totals 17 residues. Looked up from germline, CDR1 is LGHNA and CDR2 is YSLEER. In nucleotides, the CDR3 is TGCGCCAGCAGCCAATCCAGGGGCCTAAATGCCAAAAACATTCAGTACTTC. Its protein is CASSQSRGLNAKNIQYF.

This clonotype was seen a handful of times. The rearrangement links TRBV20-1 to TRBJ2-1; 9 bases map to TRBD2. V lost 4 bases and J lost 9; bases outside the gene matches: 16. This CDR3 comprises 16 residues. Germline loops: CDR1 DFQATT, CDR2 SNEGSKA (reference sequence). CDR3: CSAIPLTGLASSEQFF. DNA of the CDR3: TGCAGTGCTATCCCCTTGACGGGACTAGCATCGAGTGAGCAGTTCTTC.

This rearrangement joins TRBV12-3 or TRBV12-4 to TRBJ1-1; a weak D match, TRBD1 (5 bases). V lost 2 bases to trimming and J lost 7 bases, with 11 bases between them. CDR3 length: 13 amino acids. CDR3 residues: CASSLRGVGEAFF. The CDR3 DNA reads as TGTGCCAGCAGTTTACGAGGGGTCGGTGAAGCTTTCTTT.

This clonotype has more than one count but fewer than ten. V gene TRBV10-3 combines with J gene TRBJ1-6, with D hard to call. CDR3 length equals 13 residues. CDR1 is ENHRY, CDR2 SYGVKD, per germline. V dropped 3 bases and J dropped 10 bases, with 10 bases sitting between them. In nucleotides, the CDR3 is TGTGCCATCAGTGAACCGGTTGGATCACCCCTCCACTTT. Translation: CAISEPVGSPLHF.